The 18 T cell receptor beta chains below all came from one sample that was sequenced in a study of response to subunit inactivated influenza vaccine (dated by TCRdb to between 2017 and 2018). The library was built by means of RT-PCR. Sequencing instrument: Illumina HiSeq 2500. TCRdb handled the public reads itself, with Q25 trimming in fastp and clone calling in MiXCR, and kept productive beta chains. Here each entry gathers all rows of one CDR3 protein and keeps the most common genes and DNA. The sample table holds roughly 500,000 distinct CDR3 sequences, of which about 25% were seen once. The top ten clonotypes cover around 2% of the sample. Here the sequenced sample was CD4+ T cells sorted from PBMCs, taken 4 to 6 days after vaccination. These receptors all come from a man aged 50 to 60 who received an inactivated influenza vaccine. Donor details come from another sample of the same person, matched by shared clones.

This clonotype occurred a few times. This chain uses TRBV11-2 with TRBJ1-4; D is possibly TRBD1 (5 bases). The V gene lost 5 bases and the J gene lost 0 bases, with 10 bases spanning the gap. CDR1 and CDR2 (germline): SGHAT, FQNNGV. CDR3 length equals 15 residues. DNA of the CDR3: TGTGCCAGCAGCATACAGACAGCAACTAATGAAAAACTGTTTTTT. It codes for CASSIQTATNEKLFF.

V and J are TRBV2 and TRBJ2-2; D is undetermined. CDR1 and CDR2 (germline): SNHLY, FYNNEI. V lost 3 bases to trimming and J lost 3 bases, with 8 bases between them. The CDR3 has 14 residues. The CDR3 region is CASSELRDTGELFF. The CDR3 coding sequence is TGTGCCAGCAGTGAGCTTAGGGACACCGGGGAGCTGTTTTTT.

This sequence joins TRBV28 and TRBJ2-3, with D perhaps matching TRBD2 (5 bases). The CDR3 runs to 19 residues. V was shortened by 3 bases and J by 1 base, with 23 bases between the two germline ends. CDR1 MDHEN and CDR2 SYDVKM come from the germline V gene. The CDR3 here is CASSFSTILGPGRTDTQYF. Here the CDR3 DNA reads TGTGCCAGCAGTTTTTCGACTATTTTGGGCCCTGGTCGCACAGATACGCAGTATTTT.

The gene calls are TRBV9 and TRBJ2-2, with 12 bases aligning to TRBD2. Germline CDR1 is SGDLS and CDR2 is YYNGEE. Trimming removed 3 bases from V and 2 bases from J; junction bases left unmatched: 11. The CDR3 has 19 amino acids. CDR3 sequence (DNA): TGTGCCAGCAGCGCCCGTTGGGCTAGCGGGGGGGCCAACACCGGGGAGCTGTTTTTT. Amino acid sequence: CASSARWASGGANTGELFF.

This clonotype was counted at least ten times. The J gene is TRBJ2-7, the V gene TRBV27; TRBD1 matches at 7 bases. Germline assignment: CDR1 MNHEY and CDR2 SMNVEV (reference sequence). This CDR3 is 14 amino acids long. Losses at the gene ends were 5 bases for V and 3 bases for J; bases not matched to a gene: 7. CDR3 DNA sequence: TGTGCCAGCAGTCTTGGGACAGCAGGCTACGAGCAGTACTTC. As protein: CASSLGTAGYEQYF.

Here the CDR3 DNA reads TGTGCCAGCAGAGCTCACCAGACAGCGGGGGGGCTCTACGAGCAGTACTTC. It yields the protein CASRAHQTAGGLYEQYF. The J gene is TRBJ2-7, the V gene TRBV2; the match to TRBD2 covers 10 bases. The CDR3 runs to 17 residues. Trimming removed 6 bases from V and 3 bases from J; junction bases left unmatched: 14. Germline values: CDR1 SNHLY, CDR2 FYNNEI.

The chain is built from TRBV19 and TRBJ1-2; D is perhaps TRBD1 (6 bases). This CDR3 spans 15 amino acids. Germline V CDR1 and CDR2: LNHDA, SQIVND (reference sequence). Trimming stripped 7 bases from V and 1 base from J, with 16 bases between. The CDR3 nucleotides read TGTGCCAGTACCCCCGGGGGCACGAGTAACTATGGCTACACCTTC. Translating it yields CASTPGGTSNYGYTF.

The CDR3 region has the DNA TGTGCCAGCAAGCGGGAAACCACTGAAGCTTTCTTT. Protein sequence: CASKRETTEAFF. The chain is built from TRBV6-5 and TRBJ1-1; no reliable D call. V was clipped by 7 bases and J by 4 bases, with 10 bases between them. CDR3 length equals 12 residues. Germline V gives CDR1 MNHEY, CDR2 SVGAGI.

The rearrangement uses TRBV10-2 and TRBJ1-5; the match to TRBD1 covers 8 bases. Per the germline V gene, CDR1 is WSHSY and CDR2 is SAAADI. CDR3 size: 15 residues. With V trimmed by 3 bases and J by 2 bases, 3 bases remained unmatched. CDR3 loop: CASSDQGAGNQPQHF. The CDR3, as DNA: TGCGCCAGCAGTGATCAGGGGGCCGGCAATCAGCCCCAGCATTTT.

This clonotype was seen only a few times. V usage is TRBV7-2 and J usage is TRBJ1-6; 9 bases map to TRBD1. Germline V lookup: CDR1 SGHTA, CDR2 FQGNSA. J lost 9 bases, V lost 4 bases, and 4 bases had no gene match. CDR3 length equals 14 residues. DNA for the CDR3: TGTGCCAGCAGCTACCGGGACAGGGCTTCACCCCTCCACTTT. Encoded protein: CASSYRDRASPLHF.

The chain recombines TRBV7-9 with TRBJ2-7; 7 bases map to TRBD1. This CDR3 region has 13 residues. CDR1 and CDR2 from the germline V gene are SEHNR and FQNEAQ (reference sequence). V lost 2 bases to trimming and J lost 5 bases; unmatched junction nucleotides: 3. CDR3 sequence: CASSLLQGNEQYF. DNA of the CDR3: TGTGCCAGCAGCTTATTACAGGGGAACGAGCAGTACTTC.

This clonotype has only a few counts. The chain recombines TRBV2 with TRBJ2-3, with a tentative D call TRBD1 (6 bases). The CDR3 runs to 15 residues. The germline gives CDR1 SNHLY, CDR2 FYNNEI. Deletions cut 1 base from V and 4 bases from J, with 12 bases between. CDR3 residues: CASSEVQGSADTQYF. The CDR3 nucleotides read TGTGCCAGCAGTGAAGTCCAGGGGTCAGCAGATACGCAGTATTTT.

The chain employs TRBV10-3 and TRBJ2-7; no definite D call. Trimming stripped 6 bases from V and 2 bases from J, with 8 bases between. There are 12 residues in the CDR3. In germline, CDR1 is ENHRY, CDR2 SYGVKD. CDR3 sequence: CAISQTTYEQYF. In DNA form, the CDR3 reads TGTGCCATCAGCCAAACGACCTACGAGCAGTACTTC.

This chain uses TRBV3-1 with TRBJ2-7, with 7 positions matching TRBD1. Germline CDR1 LGHDT, CDR2 YNNKEL (reference sequence). This CDR3 contains 15 residues. V shed 1 base, J shed 1 base, and the junction held 4 bases outside the gene matches. CDR3 in DNA: TGTGCCAGCAGCCAAGCTAGGGGGCGATCCTACGAGCAGTACTTC. This sequence encodes CASSQARGRSYEQYF.

The chain uses TRBV29-1 and TRBJ2-1; 10 nucleotides align to TRBD2. The CDR3 spans 15 residues. Germline V gene lookup returns CDR1 SQVTM and CDR2 ANQGSEA. Trimming cost V 4 bases and J 6 bases; bases outside gene matches: 9. CDR3 residues: CSVGAPGLAINEQFF. The CDR3 coding sequence is TGCAGCGTTGGGGCACCGGGACTAGCGATCAATGAGCAGTTCTTC.

This clonotype was seen a handful of times. The chain recombines TRBV12-3 or TRBV12-4 with TRBJ1-1, with D hard to call. V lost 7 bases to trimming and J lost 1 base, with 13 bases between them. There are 14 residues in the CDR3. The CDR3, as DNA: TGTGCCAGCACCTTGGACGGTTGGAACACTGAAGCTTTCTTT. Its translation: CASTLDGWNTEAFF.

This clonotype was seen more than once but under ten times. The chain couples TRBV15 to TRBJ1-2, with D possibly being TRBD1 (5 bases). This CDR3 contains 15 residues. V was shortened by 0 bases and J by 3 bases, with 11 bases between the two germline ends. Germline CDR1 is LNHNV and CDR2 is YYDKDF (reference sequence). CDR3 residues: CATSRDRQRYYGYTF. CDR3 in DNA: TGTGCCACCAGCAGAGATAGACAGAGATACTATGGCTACACCTTC.

This rearrangement joins TRBV9 to TRBJ2-3; 9 bases align to TRBD2. With 0 bases clipped from V and 2 bases from J, the junction kept 4 bases outside the gene matches. The CDR3 length is 16 residues. CDR1 is SGDLS, CDR2 YYNGEE, per germline. In DNA, the CDR3 is TGTGCCAGCAGCGTAGTTAGCGGGGGTCTCACAGATACGCAGTATTTT. It encodes CASSVVSGGLTDTQYF.